The TCR beta chain under discussion was sequenced for a study of blood T cell repertoires in COVID-19. Some clones are missing from TCRdb's copy, which holds only in-frame ones; the method was immunoSEQ multiplex PCR. The sample has approximately 200,000 clones; about 83% are singletons. The sequenced sample consisted of peripheral blood. The receptor was derived from a man aged 55 to 69 who had recovered from COVID-19.

CDR3 in amino acids: CASSPPGTSGAGTQYF. In nucleotides, the CDR3 is TGTGCCAGCTCTCCGCCCGGGACTAGCGGGGCGGGTACGCAGTATTTT. The gene calls are TRBV9 and TRBJ2-3, with TRBD2 matching 13 bases. Trimming took 7 bases from V and 8 from J; bases not matched to a gene: 13. The CDR3 contains 16 residues. CDR1 and CDR2 (germline): SGDLS, YYNGEE.